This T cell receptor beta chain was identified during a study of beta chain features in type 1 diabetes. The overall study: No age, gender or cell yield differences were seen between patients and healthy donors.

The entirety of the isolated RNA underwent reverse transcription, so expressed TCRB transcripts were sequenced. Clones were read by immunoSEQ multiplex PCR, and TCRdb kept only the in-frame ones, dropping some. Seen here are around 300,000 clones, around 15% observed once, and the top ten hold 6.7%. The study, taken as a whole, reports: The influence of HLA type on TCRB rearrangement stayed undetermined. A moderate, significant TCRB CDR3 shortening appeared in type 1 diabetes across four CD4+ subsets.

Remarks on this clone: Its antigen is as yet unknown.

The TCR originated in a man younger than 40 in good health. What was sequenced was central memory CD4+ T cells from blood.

The CDR3 loop reads CASSYLGQGTHEQYF. The CDR3 DNA follows: TGTGCCAGCAGTTACTTAGGACAGGGGACCCACGAGCAGTACTTC. The J gene is TRBJ2-7, the V gene TRBV6-5; TRBD1 agrees at 9 bases. V lost 1 base to trimming and J lost 5 bases; unmatched junction nucleotides: 6. Per the germline V gene, CDR1 is MNHEY and CDR2 is SVGAGI. This CDR3 is 15 amino acids long.